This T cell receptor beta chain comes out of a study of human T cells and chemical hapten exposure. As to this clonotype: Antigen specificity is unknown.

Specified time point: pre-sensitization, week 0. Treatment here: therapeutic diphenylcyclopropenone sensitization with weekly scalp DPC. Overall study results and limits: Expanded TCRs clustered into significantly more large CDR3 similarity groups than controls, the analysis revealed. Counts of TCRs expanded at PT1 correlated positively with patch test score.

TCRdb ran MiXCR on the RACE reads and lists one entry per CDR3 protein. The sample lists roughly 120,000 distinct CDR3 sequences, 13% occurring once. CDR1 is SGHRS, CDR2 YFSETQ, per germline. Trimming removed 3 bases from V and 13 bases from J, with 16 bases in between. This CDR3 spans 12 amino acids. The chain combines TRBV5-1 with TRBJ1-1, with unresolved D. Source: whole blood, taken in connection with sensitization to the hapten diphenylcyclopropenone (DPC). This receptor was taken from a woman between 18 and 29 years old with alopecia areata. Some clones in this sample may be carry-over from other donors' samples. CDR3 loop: CASSYGNTKVFF. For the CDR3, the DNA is TGCGCCAGCAGCTACGGAAACACAAAAGTTTTCTTT.